Listed below are T cell receptor beta chains from one sample, sequenced in a study of T cell repertoires in cytomegalovirus infection. TCRdb re-called the reads through MiXCR, storing one row per CDR3 protein. The table has around 740,000 distinct CDR3 sequences, under 40% seen once. The sample taken for sequencing was PBMCs. These receptors were collected from a human donor in good health (CMV status not recorded). Some clones in this sample may be carry-over from other donors' samples. Both conserved end residues are part of each CDR3. Fields, in order: CDR3 length, D gene, J gene, V gene, CDR3 protein. The D gene is left open where the match is weak.

CDR3 length: 17; D gene: TRBD2; J gene: TRBJ2-3; V gene: TRBV29-1; CDR3 protein: CSVEGGLAGAFTDTQYF
CDR3 length: 14; D gene: TRBD1; J gene: TRBJ2-7; V gene: TRBV7-2; CDR3 protein: CASSRATGTYEQYF
CDR3 length: 18; D gene: TRBD2; J gene: TRBJ2-1; V gene: TRBV29-1; CDR3 protein: CSVDDPAGDGSSYNEQFF
CDR3 length: 17; D gene: TRBD2; J gene: TRBJ2-4; V gene: TRBV24-1; CDR3 protein: CATTHTRRLAGEYIQYF
CDR3 length: 14; D gene: NA; J gene: TRBJ2-7; V gene: TRBV2; CDR3 protein: CASIPNGKVYEQYF
CDR3 length: 14; D gene: NA; J gene: TRBJ2-7; V gene: TRBV12-3/TRBV12-4; CDR3 protein: CASSRRGGAYEQYF
CDR3 length: 13; D gene: TRBD2; J gene: TRBJ2-3; V gene: TRBV6-2/TRBV6-3; CDR3 protein: CARRLAGGSTQYF
CDR3 length: 14; D gene: TRBD2; J gene: TRBJ2-1; V gene: TRBV7-6; CDR3 protein: CASQATSGPNEQFF
CDR3 length: 15; D gene: NA; J gene: TRBJ2-2; V gene: TRBV24-1; CDR3 protein: CATSEAMDGHGELFF
CDR3 length: 14; D gene: NA; J gene: TRBJ1-5; V gene: TRBV7-9; CDR3 protein: CASSLGGKYQPQHF
CDR3 length: 14; D gene: NA; J gene: TRBJ1-5; V gene: TRBV28; CDR3 protein: CASSMDRLNQPQHF
CDR3 length: 16; D gene: TRBD1; J gene: TRBJ2-7; V gene: TRBV4-1; CDR3 protein: CASSPLPGTGAYEQYF
CDR3 length: 13; D gene: NA; J gene: TRBJ2-3; V gene: TRBV6-1; CDR3 protein: CASSGQIADTQYF
CDR3 length: 15; D gene: NA; J gene: TRBJ1-1; V gene: TRBV19; CDR3 protein: CASSRRGDQNTEAFF
CDR3 length: 14; D gene: TRBD1; J gene: TRBJ2-3; V gene: TRBV20-1; CDR3 protein: CSARGKGGYDTQYF
CDR3 length: 15; D gene: TRBD1; J gene: TRBJ2-2; V gene: TRBV11-2; CDR3 protein: CASSSTGGVLGELFF
CDR3 length: 14; D gene: TRBD1; J gene: TRBJ1-3; V gene: TRBV28; CDR3 protein: CASIRGDRGDTIYF
CDR3 length: 13; D gene: NA; J gene: TRBJ1-2; V gene: TRBV10-2; CDR3 protein: CASSGSDRYGYTF
CDR3 length: 12; D gene: NA; J gene: TRBJ2-3; V gene: TRBV7-6; CDR3 protein: CASSRWRDTQYF
CDR3 length: 16; D gene: NA; J gene: TRBJ1-1; V gene: TRBV6-1; CDR3 protein: CASSERGRVLNTEAFF
CDR3 length: 15; D gene: NA; J gene: TRBJ1-5; V gene: TRBV7-9; CDR3 protein: CASSLEGELNQPQHF
CDR3 length: 20; D gene: NA; J gene: TRBJ1-4; V gene: TRBV6-6; CDR3 protein: CASSQPPGQIINHPNEKLFF
CDR3 length: 15; D gene: NA; J gene: TRBJ1-1; V gene: TRBV7-3; CDR3 protein: CASSLTGVGDTEAFF
CDR3 length: 16; D gene: TRBD2; J gene: TRBJ2-3; V gene: TRBV28; CDR3 protein: CATRAYRGTSADTQYF
CDR3 length: 16; D gene: NA; J gene: TRBJ1-1; V gene: TRBV25-1; CDR3 protein: CASSEYLEQWMSEAFF
CDR3 length: 14; D gene: NA; J gene: TRBJ2-7; V gene: TRBV12-3/TRBV12-4; CDR3 protein: CASSFFRAGKEQYF
CDR3 length: 14; D gene: TRBD2; J gene: TRBJ2-1; V gene: TRBV29-1; CDR3 protein: CSVDLGLRAVEQFF
CDR3 length: 14; D gene: NA; J gene: TRBJ1-3; V gene: TRBV10-2; CDR3 protein: CASSVGYSGNTIYF
CDR3 length: 13; D gene: NA; J gene: TRBJ1-1; V gene: TRBV7-3; CDR3 protein: CASREGLNTEAFF
CDR3 length: 16; D gene: NA; J gene: TRBJ1-1; V gene: TRBV6-8; CDR3 protein: CASSYSMSQGNTEAFF
CDR3 length: 15; D gene: TRBD1; J gene: TRBJ2-1; V gene: TRBV19; CDR3 protein: CASSPRRGQFVEQFF
CDR3 length: 16; D gene: NA; J gene: TRBJ1-2; V gene: TRBV7-9; CDR3 protein: CASSPTAQGQLYGYTF
CDR3 length: 15; D gene: TRBD2; J gene: TRBJ2-1; V gene: TRBV7-9; CDR3 protein: CASSPATTSGREQFF
CDR3 length: 16; D gene: NA; J gene: TRBJ2-5; V gene: TRBV4-2; CDR3 protein: CASSRRLVGYQETQYF
CDR3 length: 16; D gene: TRBD1; J gene: TRBJ2-7; V gene: TRBV7-4; CDR3 protein: CASTGQGAVNAYEQYF
CDR3 length: 16; D gene: NA; J gene: TRBJ2-7; V gene: TRBV5-6; CDR3 protein: CASSLAGREGAYEQYF
CDR3 length: 14; D gene: NA; J gene: TRBJ1-2; V gene: TRBV7-2; CDR3 protein: CASSLIQSNYGYTF
CDR3 length: 13; D gene: TRBD1; J gene: TRBJ1-2; V gene: TRBV19; CDR3 protein: CASLDRGDYGYTF
CDR3 length: 14; D gene: NA; J gene: TRBJ1-1; V gene: TRBV28; CDR3 protein: CARSFGVHGSEAFF
CDR3 length: 13; D gene: NA; J gene: TRBJ2-3; V gene: TRBV7-2; CDR3 protein: CASSLGLPDTQYF
CDR3 length: 14; D gene: TRBD1; J gene: TRBJ1-6; V gene: TRBV19; CDR3 protein: CASTDRTGHSPLHF